A single TCR beta chain is shown here with its context. This clone appeared once. No antigen is known for it. The input lacks base qualities; no much larger clone sits a single base away. The data belong to a study of blood T cell repertoires in COVID-19 (dated by TCRdb to about 2020). Background for the entire study: Samples from collaborators originated in the United States, Italy and Spain and spanned both the acute and convalescent phases of COVID-19. The prospective study material was composed of cDNA or gDNA derived from T cells, B-cell-depleted T cells, or PBMCs. Deeply sampled blood TCRbeta repertoires from subjects exposed to, actively infected with, or recovered from COVID-19 were included in the dataset. A freely available public database, intended as a resource for researchers studying the immune response to SARS-CoV-2, is where the repertoires were released. The samples were drawn from the first 160 participants of the ongoing ImmuneRACE study and from over 950 subjects provided by 6 global collaborators. The sample metadata nearly always contained a de-identified subject ID, COVID-19 status, age in years and sex. Where available, HLA class I and class II types were taken from metadata supplied by the sample provider and were not determined by assay-based typing. Results the study describes overall, beyond this receptor: The amount of clinical and demographic metadata varied by source and participant and was provided uncurated.

Whole blood was collected in K2EDTA tubes by collaborating institutions according to the institutions' own protocols. For TCRbeta analysis, collaborator samples were shipped as frozen whole blood, as isolated PBMCs, or as DNA extracted from either sample type. From V the trimming removes 5 bases and from J it removes 0 bases, while the gene matches leave 13 bases of the junction unaccounted for. The CDR3, cysteine through phenylalanine, is 18 amino acids long. Only the CDR3 DNA stays, 54 bases, in frame from base 1. From the germline V gene, CDR1 is SGHAT and CDR2 is FQNNGV. TCRbeta CDR3 regions were amplified from genomic DNA by means of the immunoSEQ Assay, a bias-controlled multiplex PCR. Under the source paper's analysis protocol: The number of nucleated cells in each sample was estimated by amplification of reference gene primers within the assay. To quantify the absolute abundance of each unique TCRbeta CDR3 rearrangement, sequence reads were collapsed and filtered. For each sample, productive Simpson clonality was calculated by taking the square root of Simpson's diversity index across productive rearrangements. TCRdb retrieved this table from immuneACCESS and kept in-frame rearrangements only. Not all clones are present; in checked studies, unresolved V genes account for under half, and no reason is known for the remainder. V and J calls and clone size are those listed in that table; D and trimming were worked out from the DNA. The sample yields 150,000 to 200,000 clones; approximately 84% were counted once. The ten largest account for less than 3% of the sample.

The TCR comes from a human donor with acute or convalescent COVID-19. The donor label of this sample is uncertain. Material: peripheral blood. The chain was built from TRBV11-2 and TRBJ1-2; the junction holds 9 bases that match TRBD1. The CDR3 protein is CASSLLGRTGAANYGYTF. The DNA sequence is given as TGTGCCAGCAGCCTGTTAGGCCGGACAGGGGCAGCTAACTATGGCTACACCTTC.